This T cell receptor (beta chain) originates from a study of blood T cells in healthy people across ages. The CDR3 length is 14 residues. Trimming removed 5 bases at V and 11 bases at J, with 21 bases between. CDR1 and CDR2 from the germline V gene are SGHVS and FQNEAQ. A second PCR, run for roughly 7 to 11 cycles, used a sample-barcoded 5' primer plus a J-beta primer mix. Paired-end reads containing CDR3 totaled no fewer than 2.5 million for each sample. TCRdb analysed the 5' RACE reads with MiXCR anew, one entry per CDR3 protein. The table records about 2 million distinct CDR3 sequences, less than 50% of them present only once.

This chain uses TRBV7-8 with TRBJ2-5; D is unresolved. The TCR was taken from a woman aged 40 to 50 in good health. Input material: blood. As DNA, the CDR3 is TGTGCCAGCAGCGAGTGGGCCGCGGTAGGTGAGCAGTACTTC. Amino acid sequence: CASSEWAAVGEQYF.